This T cell receptor beta chain was documented in a study of CD8 T cells in ankylosing spondylitis. General observations from the study: It was reported that disease-linked clones were significantly enriched in matched ankylosing spondylitis synovial fluid. In peripheral blood, disease-linked CD8+ clones occurred at relatively low frequencies.

Scientists made TCR beta libraries using quantitative 5'-RACE with molecular barcodes. A single record per CDR3 protein comes from TCRdb applying MiXCR to the 5' RACE reads. This sample has some 240,000 distinct CDR3 sequences, with roughly a quarter found just once. This clonotype was counted a few times. The antigen remains unidentified. The length of the CDR3 is 11 residues. The germline V gene encodes CDR1 MDHEN and CDR2 SYDVKM. V lost 10 bases and J lost 7, with 14 bases in between. The chain links TRBV28 to TRBJ2-7; D is uncertain. Sequencing was performed on blood, either unsorted or a sorted T cell fraction (not recorded which). The TCR comes from a male donor with ankylosing spondylitis or in good health (not recorded which). DNA of the CDR3: TGTGCCACAGGACCAAGGTGGGAGCAGTACTTC. Encoded protein: CATGPRWEQYF.